This T cell receptor beta chain comes out of a study of CXCR3-negative and CXCR3-positive naive CD8 T cells (dated by TCRdb to between 2019 and 2020). The study in broad terms: In total, about 130 million TRB reads were obtained, or roughly 1.5 +/- 0.3 million reads per library. Naive subsets from about five donors and memory cells from 3 donors were included in the TRBV-TRBJ cluster analysis. Diversity and physicochemical repertoire analyses were performed on about eleven donors pooled from two independent experiments. General findings and caveats noted by the study authors: Repertoire diversity was comparably high in both naive subsets but much lower in memory CD8+ T cells. Freshly isolated PBMCs were used for most assays because CXCR3 expression partially decreased after cryopreservation. Because surface CD5, which has been linked to self-reactivity in mice, was comparable between naive subsets, TCR interaction strength was also inferred from TRB CDR3 physicochemical properties. TRB CDR3s from CXCR3-positive naive cells showed higher hydrophobicity (lower Kidera factor 4), lower energy, and higher strength and volume indices than CXCR3-negative naive cells. Similar TRBV-TRBJ usage was shown by naive CXCR3-negative and CXCR3-positive cells from the same donor, whereas distinct patterns were shown by memory cells.

From the cysteine up to the phenylalanine, the CDR3 has a length of 15 residues. The DNA sequence is not available. The germline V gene yields SGHTA for CDR1 and FQGNSA for CDR2. The listed sequencing device is NextSeq 550. The Human TCR Profiling Kit (MiLaboratory) was used to prepare UMI-labeled 5' RACE TRB cDNA libraries. The full amount of extracted RNA was used for cDNA synthesis, and the full amount of resulting cDNA was used for PCR amplification. Libraries were prepared in parallel using an identical number of PCR cycles. The study's own analysis went as follows. MIGEC and MiXCR extracted about 53,000 +/- 10,000 unique UMI-labeled TRB cDNA molecules per library, requiring at least two reads per UMI. An average of about 40,000 +/- 10,000 functional in-frame TRB CDR3 nucleotide clonotypes without stop codons was found per library. Diversity metrics, including normalized Shannon-Wiener and Chao1, were computed in VDJtools after downsampling to 5000 UMI-labeled TRB molecules per sample. Clonotype-size-weighted physicochemical properties of the central five CDR3 residues (interaction energy, strength, volume and Kidera factor 4) were computed in VDJtools. TCRdb reprocessed the reads and provides one entry for every CDR3 protein sequence; no DNA is given. The V and J calls shown here were made by TCRdb, not taken from the authors' results. This sample's table carries over 80,000 distinct CDR3 sequences. Clones ranked in the top ten supply around 1.5% of the sample.

For every CD8+ T cell subset, over 250,000 cells were flow-sorted straight into RLT lysis buffer, and each subset was sorted in triplicate. To keep memory contaminants out, a stringent definition of naive CD8+ T cells was applied: CD45RO-CCR7+CD27+CD95-. Peripheral blood mononuclear cells were isolated from buffy coats by standard density gradient centrifugation. A FACSAria III was used to flow-sort naive CD8+ T cells into CXCR3-negative and CXCR3-positive populations. Total RNA was extracted from sorted cells with an RNeasy Mini Kit. Of note for this clonotype: The target of this receptor is not known.

The specimen sequenced was naive CXCR3- CD8+ T cells from blood. The cell subset or site label corresponds to: CD45RO-CCR7+CD27+CD95- naive CD8+ T cells lacking CXCR3 (TNR3-). The chain uses TRBV7-2 and TRBJ2-5. The sequence came from a human donor in good health. Some clones in this sample may be carry-over from other donors' samples. The CDR3 region: CASSFHFGQQETQYF. With the rest looked up from the reference TRBV7-2 and TRBJ2-5 genes rather than sequenced, the full variable domain is GAGVSQSPSNKVTEKGKDVELRCDPISGHTALYWYRQSLGQGLEFLIYFQGNSAPDKSGLPSDRFSAERTGGSVSTLTIQRTQQEDSAVYLCASSFHFGQQETQYFGPGTRLLVL.